This T cell receptor (beta chain) was documented in a study of preoperative IRX-2 immunotherapy in early breast cancer (dated by TCRdb to the late 2010s). The CDR3 goes from the cysteine to the phenylalanine over 15 residues. Just the 45-base CDR3 DNA is kept, in frame starting at base 1. The germline V and J ends show losses of 3 bases and 1 base respectively, and no gene match explains 2 bases of the junction. CDR1 WNHNN and CDR2 SYGVQD were looked up in the germline V gene (reference sequence). Per the publication, the treatment or condition label means: preoperative locoregional IRX-2 cytokine immunotherapy. The samples were obtained from a phase Ib study that tested preoperative, locoregional IRX-2 cytokine immunotherapy meant to prime immune responses. Patients with early-stage breast cancer who were given IRX-2 before surgery served as donors. Library preparation employed the immunoSEQ multiplex PCR assay. TCRdb stores this immuneACCESS table with in-frame sequences only. Part of the clones is absent; in the studies checked, under half of the shortfall reflects unresolved V genes, and no reason is known for the rest. Here the sample has 20,000 to 30,000 clones; 95% occur a single time. In total, the top ten clones hold 15% to 20% of the sample.

As to this clone: Its antigen is unknown. The input lacks base qualities; no much larger clone sits a single base away.

The sequencing used tumor tissue, collected after IRX-2 immunotherapy. Recombination connected TRBV10-1 to TRBJ2-2; 7 nucleotides in the junction match TRBD1. The clonotype originates from a human donor with breast cancer. The CDR3 protein: CASSDRTGNTGELFF. The nucleotides read TGCGCCAGCAGTGATAGGACAGGGAACACCGGGGAGCTGTTTTTT.